The 13 T cell receptor beta chains reported below all come from one sample, sequenced in a study of shared clonotypes between healthy human individuals. This table comes from immunoSEQ multiplex PCR, and its TCRdb copy is limited to in-frame clones, with some not included. The sample lists just over 2,000,000 clones, 95% occurring once. Sequenced input: naive CD4+ T cells sorted from blood. Sample subset: CD45RA+ positively selected. These receptor sequences come from a man aged 18 to 30 in good health.

The chain employs TRBV19 and TRBJ2-2, with D unclear. Trimming removed 4 bases from V and 0 bases from J, with 9 bases in between. CDR1 is LNHDA and CDR2 is SQIVND in the germline V gene (reference sequence). The CDR3 extends over 15 amino acids. The CDR3 DNA is TGTGCCAGTAGTACGACACCCTCGAACACCGGGGAGCTGTTTTTT. Encoded protein: CASSTTPSNTGELFF.

This sequence joins TRBV9 and TRBJ1-2, with 8 bases lining up with TRBD1. The germline V gene has CDR1 SGDLS and CDR2 YYNGEE. This CDR3 is 12 amino acids long. Trimming cost V 2 bases and J 8 bases; bases outside gene matches: 2. The CDR3 loop reads CASSVGQGGYTF. CDR3 DNA sequence: TGTGCCAGCAGCGTTGGACAGGGAGGCTACACCTTC.

This chain links TRBV10-3 with TRBJ2-5; 12 bases are a match to TRBD2. CDR1 ENHRY and CDR2 SYGVKD come from the germline V gene. The CDR3 contains 14 residues. Unmatched junction bases numbered 7, after V lost 10 bases and J lost 4 bases. The CDR3 bases are TGTGCCACCGCTAGCGGGGGGGCCTCAGAGACCCAGTACTTC. Protein product: CATASGGASETQYF.

The chain couples TRBV7-2 to TRBJ2-1; 7 bases map to TRBD1. CDR1 is SGHTA and CDR2 is FQGNSA in the germline V gene. This CDR3 has 15 amino acids. The junction had 2 bases not matched to a gene; V was cut back by 1 base and J by 2 bases. Written as DNA, the CDR3 is TGTGCCAGCAGCTTAGTGGGGACAGCCTACAATGAGCAGTTCTTC. This gives the protein CASSLVGTAYNEQFF. Drawing the rest from reference TRBV7-2 and TRBJ2-1, the complete variable domain is GAGVSQSPSNKVTEKGKDVELRCDPISGHTALYWYRQSLGQGLEFLIYFQGNSAPDKSGLPSDRFSAERTGGSVSTLTIQRTQQEDSAVYLCASSLVGTAYNEQFFGPGTRLTVL.

V is TRBV19 and J is TRBJ2-3; D remains ambiguous. This CDR3 comprises 13 residues. Trimming removed 5 bases at V and 2 bases at J, with 8 bases between. CDR1 and CDR2 (germline): LNHDA, SQIVND (reference sequence). Here the CDR3 reads CASSPRVTDTQYF. The DNA for the CDR3 is TGTGCCAGTAGTCCCCGAGTCACAGATACGCAGTATTTT.

This clone appeared a single time. The chain combines TRBV6-5 with TRBJ2-3; possibly TRBD2 for D (6 bases). Germline V CDR1 and CDR2: MNHEY, SVGAGI. This CDR3 has 15 residues. V lost 0 bases and J 3 bases, leaving 10 bases between the germline ends. CDR3 sequence (DNA): TGTGCCAGCAGTTACTCGACTAGGGTAACAGATACGCAGTATTTT. It translates to CASSYSTRVTDTQYF.

The V call is TRBV28, the J call TRBJ1-5, with 7 bases lining up with TRBD1. CDR3 length: 15 residues. Unmatched junction bases numbered 8, after V lost 7 bases and J lost 2 bases. Germline V lookup: CDR1 MDHEN, CDR2 SYDVKM. CDR3 sequence reads: CASTPAGGGNQPQHF. CDR3 DNA sequence: TGTGCCAGCACCCCGGCAGGGGGTGGCAATCAGCCCCAGCATTTT.

The V call is TRBV7-3, the J call TRBJ2-2; D is possibly TRBD1 (6 bases). The ends were cut back, 2 bases at V and 8 bases at J, with 9 bases in the middle. The CDR3 is made up of 13 amino acids. Germline assignment: CDR1 SGHTA and CDR2 FQGTGA. The CDR3 protein is CASSLWDKGELFF. The CDR3 DNA reads as TGTGCCAGCAGCTTATGGGACAAAGGGGAGCTGTTTTTT.

The chain combines TRBV6-5 with TRBJ2-2; 7 bases match TRBD1. The trim removed 5 bases at V and 7 bases at J, leaving 7 bases unmatched. This CDR3 has 14 residues. Per the germline V gene, CDR1 is MNHEY and CDR2 is SVGAGI. The CDR3 coding sequence is TGTGCCAGCAGTCTGGGACAGCCCGTCGGGGAGCTGTTTTTT. Protein: CASSLGQPVGELFF.

CDR3 bases: TGCGCCAGCAGCTCTGCCCTAGGTGGGGCCAACGTCCTGACTTTC. Translating it yields CASSSALGGANVLTF. This sequence joins TRBV5-1 and TRBJ2-6; no clear D gene. The V gene's germline CDR1 is SGHRS and CDR2 YFSETQ. The CDR3 covers 15 residues. The V end was cut by 3 bases, the J end by 3 bases, with 10 bases between.

V is TRBV6-6 and J is TRBJ1-1; possible D gene TRBD1, 6 bases. The CDR3 consists of 14 residues. The V end was cut by 2 bases, the J end by 2 bases, with 9 bases between. Germline V lookup: CDR1 MNHNY, CDR2 SVGAGI (reference sequence). The CDR3 spells CASSYGGVNTEAFF. The CDR3 coding sequence is TGTGCCAGCAGTTACGGGGGCGTAAACACTGAAGCTTTCTTT.

The gene calls are TRBV29-1 and TRBJ1-1; tentatively, D is TRBD1 (6 bases). The V end was cut by 5 bases, the J end by 3 bases, with 13 bases between. Germline CDR1 and CDR2: SQVTM and ANQGSEA. The CDR3 totals 13 residues. The CDR3 nucleotides read TGCAGCGTTCCGATCAAGGGGGACACTGAAGCTTTCTTT. It codes for CSVPIKGDTEAFF.

V gene TRBV6-5 combines with J gene TRBJ1-1; D call uncertain. Germline-derived CDR1 and CDR2 are MNHEY and SVGAGI. This CDR3 is built from 14 residues. The ends were cut back, 6 bases at V and 0 bases at J, with 11 bases in the middle. CDR3 sequence reads: CASSQDRLNTEAFF. The CDR3 DNA is TGTGCCAGCAGCCAAGACCGTTTGAACACTGAAGCTTTCTTT.